A few counts support the clone carrying this T cell receptor (beta chain). The data originate from a study of glioma-infiltrating T cells. Amplification of TCR alpha and beta CDR3 regions from RNA used iRepertoire nested multiplex PCR. For one-step reverse transcription and amplification, about 90-450 ng of tissue mRNA or PBMC total RNA was used. TCRdb fed the multiplex PCR reads into MiXCR, producing one record per CDR3 protein. The table records 100,000 to 150,000 distinct CDR3 sequences, 20% to 25% of them present only once. CDR3 length: 16 residues. The germline gives CDR1 SGHTA, CDR2 FQGNSA. V lost 5 bases, J lost 4 bases, and 12 bases stayed unmatched.

The origin of this receptor is a human donor with low-grade glioma or glioblastoma, undergoing nonglioma brain surgery, or in good health (not recorded which). The sequenced material came from glioma tissue, nonneoplastic brain tissue, or PBMCs (not recorded which). The rearrangement joins TRBV7-2 to TRBJ1-1; 8 bases fit TRBD1. CDR3 region: CASSHYTGGRRTEAFF. CDR3 sequence (DNA): TGTGCCAGCAGCCACTACACAGGGGGGCGTCGCACTGAAGCTTTCTTT.